The 10 T cell receptor beta chains presented below share a single source sample, sequenced in a study of cytotoxic CD8 clonotypes in ibrutinib-treated CLL (dated by TCRdb to the early 2020s). The meaning of the sample's time point label: approximately eleven months on ibrutinib. Receptor libraries were prepared by the immunoSEQ multiplex PCR assay. Not all clones reach the TCRdb copy of this immuneACCESS table, which keeps in-frame sequences only. Checked studies attribute under half of the gap to unresolved V genes and leave the rest unexplained. This sample is represented by some 200,000 clones; more than 75% of them were singletons. Approximately 10% of the sample is taken by the ten largest. Sample: PBMCs, taken after 12 months of ibrutinib treatment. These receptor sequences come from a human donor with chronic lymphocytic leukemia.

The chain has TRBV9 and TRBJ2-1; 7 bases match TRBD2. Trimming removed 3 bases from V and 5 bases from J; junction bases left unmatched: 14. This CDR3 is 17 amino acids long. CDR1 SGDLS and CDR2 YYNGEE come from the germline V gene. The DNA of the CDR3 is TGTGCCAGCAGCGAGGCCCAAGGGGCGGGAGTGAACAATGAGCAGTTCTTC. Protein sequence: CASSEAQGAGVNNEQFF.

J is TRBJ1-1 and V is TRBV9; D gene ambiguous. CDR1 SGDLS and CDR2 YYNGEE come from the germline V gene. V lost 5 bases and J 1 base, leaving 15 bases between the germline ends. The CDR3 runs to 15 residues. The CDR3 loop reads CASRLGPSPNTEAFF. In DNA, the CDR3 is TGTGCCAGCAGACTAGGCCCCTCCCCGAACACTGAAGCTTTCTTT.

The chain links TRBV11-2 to TRBJ1-2; the D is unclear. The germline gives CDR1 SGHAT, CDR2 FQNNGV. V dropped 5 bases and J dropped 1 base, with 8 bases sitting between them. This CDR3 comprises 13 residues. The CDR3 protein is CASSPTYNYGYTF. The CDR3 DNA reads as TGTGCCAGCAGCCCGACCTATAACTATGGCTACACCTTC.

This sequence joins TRBV7-2 and TRBJ2-7; a weak D match, TRBD1 (5 bases). The CDR3 is made up of 15 amino acids. Germline CDR1 reads SGHTA; CDR2 reads FQGNSA. The V end lost 2 bases, the J end lost 3 bases, and 14 bases lay between the germline ends. CDR3 coding DNA: TGTGCCAGCAGCTTACAGGGATTCATCGGCTACGAGCAGTACTTC. Amino acid sequence: CASSLQGFIGYEQYF. Together with reference TRBV7-2 and TRBJ2-7, the CDR3 gives the full variable domain: GAGVSQSPSNKVTEKGKDVELRCDPISGHTALYWYRQSLGQGLEFLIYFQGNSAPDKSGLPSDRFSAERTGGSVSTLTIQRTQQEDSAVYLCASSLQGFIGYEQYFGPGTRLTVT.

The V gene is TRBV25-1, the J gene TRBJ2-2, with 11 bases that match TRBD2. Germline CDR1 and CDR2: MGHDK and SYGVNS. The ends lost 4 bases at V and 9 bases at J; junction bases unmatched: 7. This CDR3 has 15 amino acids. The CDR3 reads CASSGLAGRTRELFF. The CDR3 DNA follows: TGTGCCAGCAGTGGACTAGCGGGGCGTACCAGGGAGCTGTTTTTT.

This clone was counted between two and nine times. The V gene is TRBV10-1, the J gene TRBJ2-7, with 9 bases that match TRBD2. V lost 3 bases to trimming and J lost 2 bases; unmatched junction nucleotides: 2. The germline V gene encodes CDR1 WNHNN and CDR2 SYGVQD (reference sequence). The CDR3 has 14 amino acids. CDR3 in DNA: TGCGCCAGCAGTGACCAGCGGGGGGCCTACGAGCAGTACTTC. Translated, it gives CASSDQRGAYEQYF.

The gene calls are TRBV2 and TRBJ2-4, with 8 bases identical to TRBD2. The CDR3 is 15 amino acids. The germline V gene has CDR1 SNHLY and CDR2 FYNNEI. Unmatched junction bases numbered 5, after V lost 1 base and J lost 6 bases. The CDR3, as DNA: TGTGCCAGCAGTGAAGTGACGGGAGGGGTAAACATTCAGTACTTC. Amino acid sequence: CASSEVTGGVNIQYF.

This clone was picked up a small number of times. CDR3 coding DNA: TGTGCCAGCAGCTCACGACAGGCGGCCAGTGTCTATGGCTACACCTTC. Translated: CASSSRQAASVYGYTF. The rearrangement links TRBV7-2 to TRBJ1-2; D is possibly TRBD1 (6 bases). CDR3 length: 16 residues. Germline-derived CDR1 and CDR2 are SGHTA and FQGNSA. The ends were cut back, 4 bases at V and 4 bases at J, with 19 bases in the middle.

The rearrangement links TRBV10-1 to TRBJ2-3, with TRBD2 matching 10 bases. Looked up from germline, CDR1 is WNHNN and CDR2 is SYGVQD (reference sequence). The CDR3 has 16 residues. The V gene end was trimmed by 2 bases and the J gene end by 2 bases; junction bases not matched to a gene: 4. Here the CDR3 reads CASSELSGRFTDTQYF. CDR3 in DNA: TGCGCCAGCAGTGAGCTTAGCGGGAGGTTCACAGATACGCAGTATTTT.

There are a few counts of this clone. This chain links TRBV28 with TRBJ2-2, with no clear D. Trimming took 3 bases from V and 6 from J, leaving 5 bases between them. The length of the CDR3 is 12 residues. Germline CDR1 is MDHEN and CDR2 is SYDVKM. The CDR3, as DNA: TGTGCCAGCAGTTTTATCCCCGGGGAGCTGTTTTTT. Residues: CASSFIPGELFF.